The 8 T cell receptor beta chains reported below all come from one sample, sequenced in a study of blood T cell repertoires in COVID-19. TCRdb's copy holds only in-frame clones and misses some; the assay was immunoSEQ multiplex PCR. The table lists under 350,000 clones, 70% to 90% of them singletons. The sequencing sample was made of PBMCs or T cells enriched from blood (not recorded which). The receptor set was obtained from a woman between 35 and 50 years old with acute COVID-19.

The chain carries TRBV6-2 or TRBV6-3 and TRBJ2-3; possible D gene TRBD2, 6 bases. This CDR3 contains 18 residues. Between the trimmed V and J ends, which lost 0 bases and 2 bases, there was a span of 18 bases. CDR1 and CDR2 (germline): MNHEY, SVGEGT. The CDR3 sequence: CASSYSVQRRELTDTQYF. The DNA for the CDR3 is TGTGCCAGCAGTTACTCAGTCCAGCGGAGGGAACTCACAGATACGCAGTATTTT.

The genes are TRBV18 and TRBJ1-2, with TRBD1 matching 7 bases. This CDR3 spans 14 amino acids. Germline CDR1 KGHSH, CDR2 LQKENI. J gave up 4 bases and V 1 base, and 3 bases lay outside the gene matches. CDR3 residues: CASSPQGGFYGYTF. The CDR3 DNA is TGTGCCAGCTCACCACAAGGGGGCTTCTATGGCTACACCTTC.

The count of this clone is one. The chain couples TRBV5-1 to TRBJ1-4; 7 positions agree with TRBD1. The V segment lost 0 bases and the J segment 7 bases; nucleotides outside the gene matches: 6. The CDR3 loop spans 15 amino acids. Per germline, CDR1 SGHRS and CDR2 YFSETQ. CDR3 sequence reads: CASSLAAGGGEKLFF. DNA for the CDR3: TGCGCCAGCAGCTTGGCCGCAGGGGGTGGTGAAAAACTGTTTTTT.

The genes are TRBV4-2 and TRBJ2-7; D possibly corresponds to TRBD2 (6 bases). V lost 5 bases, J lost 6 bases, and 20 bases lay in between. The CDR3 length is 15 residues. The germline CDR1 and CDR2 sequences are LGHNA and YNFKEQ. CDR3 nucleotide sequence: TGTGCCAGCAGCTTCGGAACGACTCCGGAGGGCGAGCAGTACTTC. Amino acid sequence: CASSFGTTPEGEQYF.

There are a few counts of this clone. The chain combines TRBV4-3 with TRBJ1-4; TRBD1 is a possible D gene (5 bases). In germline, CDR1 is LGHNA, CDR2 YSLEER. The CDR3 runs to 13 residues. The V gene lost 4 bases and the J gene lost 8 bases, with 11 bases spanning the gap. The CDR3 region is CASSRKPGEKLFF. The CDR3 DNA is TGCGCCAGCAGCCGGAAACCAGGGGAAAAACTGTTTTTT.

The rearrangement joins TRBV11-1 to TRBJ2-3, with D maybe TRBD1 (5 bases). The CDR3 totals 17 residues. The germline gives CDR1 SGHAT, CDR2 FQDESV (reference sequence). Trimming removed 0 bases at V and 5 bases at J, with 18 bases between. CDR3 protein: CASSLAPVIWGQDTQYF. CDR3 nucleotides: TGTGCCAGCAGCTTAGCCCCTGTTATATGGGGCCAAGATACGCAGTATTTT.

CDR3 sequence: CASSLMQEGIRGRCTEAFF. DNA for the CDR3: TGTGCCAGCAGCTTAATGCAAGAGGGGATCAGAGGGAGGTGCACTGAAGCTTTCTTT. V gene TRBV7-3 combines with J gene TRBJ1-1; TRBD1 is a possible D gene (5 bases). The germline gives CDR1 SGHTA, CDR2 FQGTGA. Trimming removed 1 base from V and 4 bases from J, with 25 bases in between. The CDR3 extends over 19 amino acids.

The chain is built from TRBV18 and TRBJ2-7; D perhaps matches TRBD2 (5 bases). CDR1 is KGHSH, CDR2 LQKENI, per germline. The CDR3 spans 15 residues. V was cut by 2 bases and J by 5 bases, with 16 bases left in between. CDR3 sequence reads: CASSPAARGSHEQYF. CDR3 DNA: TGTGCCAGCTCACCAGCCGCACGAGGGTCCCACGAGCAGTACTTC.